This T cell receptor beta chain was recovered during a study of T cell responses to AZD1222 COVID-19 vaccine. Method: immunoSEQ multiplex PCR; TCRdb's copy keeps in-frame clones and lacks some. The table has about 130,000 clones, about 82% seen once. The germline V gene has CDR1 MNHNS and CDR2 SASEGT. The CDR3 is 13 residues long. Trimming removed 3 bases from V and 9 bases from J, with 14 bases in between. The TCR sequence derives from an adult in good health. The J gene is TRBJ1-1, the V gene TRBV6-1; D remains ambiguous. The sample was peripheral blood, taken on day 0 of AZD1222 vaccination. CDR3 in DNA: TGTGCCAGCAGTGACCCGGGGTCCCCACAAGCTTTCTTT. Protein: CASSDPGSPQAFF.